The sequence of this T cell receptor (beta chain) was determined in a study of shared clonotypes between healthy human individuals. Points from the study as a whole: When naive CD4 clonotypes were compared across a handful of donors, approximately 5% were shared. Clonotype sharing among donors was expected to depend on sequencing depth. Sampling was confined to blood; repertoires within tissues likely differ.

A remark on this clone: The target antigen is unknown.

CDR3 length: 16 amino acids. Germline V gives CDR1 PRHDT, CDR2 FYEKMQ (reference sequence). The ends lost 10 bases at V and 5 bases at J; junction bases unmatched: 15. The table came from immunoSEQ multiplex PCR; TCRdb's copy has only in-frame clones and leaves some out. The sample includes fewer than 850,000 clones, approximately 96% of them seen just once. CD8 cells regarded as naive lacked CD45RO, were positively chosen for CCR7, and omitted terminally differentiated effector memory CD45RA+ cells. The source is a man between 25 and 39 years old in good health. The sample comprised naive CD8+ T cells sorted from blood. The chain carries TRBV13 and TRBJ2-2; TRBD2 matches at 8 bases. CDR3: CATKVGQREITGELFF. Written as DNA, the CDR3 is TGTGCCACCAAAGTCGGACAGCGGGAGATAACCGGGGAGCTGTTTTTT.